The text below deals with one T cell receptor (beta chain). This sample was included in a study of CD8 T cells in Susac syndrome. When the RNA was reverse transcribed, random hexamers were used with an input of 0.5 to 1 ug. TCRdb reprocessed the immunoSEQ multiplex PCR reads via MiXCR and lists one record per CDR3 protein. This sample carries 300,000 to 350,000 distinct CDR3 sequences, approximately 90% of them seen once, and the ten largest clones take more than 0.06%. V shed 5 bases, J shed 5 bases, and the junction held 12 bases outside the gene matches. The CDR3 runs 15 residues. The receptor comes from a human donor with multiple sclerosis. The chain couples TRBV12-3 or TRBV12-4 to TRBJ2-7; 7 nucleotides line up with TRBD1. Material for sequencing was CD4+ T cells from PBMCs. CDR3 region: CASSRGDSSWDEQYF. As DNA, the CDR3 is TGTGCCAGCAGTCGTGGGGACAGCTCATGGGACGAGCAGTACTTC.